A selection of T cell receptor beta chains follows, all from one sample in a study of blood T cell repertoires in COVID-19. This table comes from immunoSEQ multiplex PCR, and its TCRdb copy is limited to in-frame clones, with some not included. The sample holds some 100,000 clones, 91% seen once. Sequenced input: peripheral blood. Receptors originate from a man between 50 and 59 years old with acute or convalescent COVID-19. The conserved cysteine and the conserved F or W are not part of the CDR3 here. The D gene is left open where the match is weak. Not all rows give a size; the values are once, few, many and, for expanded clones, a class.

d_gene,j_gene,v_gene,abundance,CDR3aa
-,TRBJ1-2,TRBV28,-,ASSLAPRVYGYT
TRBD1,TRBJ1-6,TRBV2,once,ALSDRGYSPLH
TRBD1,TRBJ2-3,TRBV18,-,ASSSRQGSADTQY
-,TRBJ1-6,TRBV27,-,ASSLTPPGHFNSPLH
-,TRBJ1-2,TRBV12-3/TRBV12-4,-,ASIGPPTGGYT
-,TRBJ1-3,TRBV19,-,ASSNSNTIY
-,TRBJ2-1,TRBV11-3,once,ASSFGSDEQF
-,TRBJ2-2,TRBV27,few,ASSFSVPNTGELF
-,TRBJ1-5,TRBV2,-,ASTPGPQPQH
TRBD1,TRBJ2-3,TRBV5-4,-,ASSLGTGLMADTQY
TRBD1,TRBJ1-1,TRBV5-8,-,ASSHRDSSWNTEAF
TRBD1,TRBJ1-5,TRBV5-6,-,ASSLRQGGNQPQH
TRBD2,TRBJ2-1,TRBV19,-,ASSPRSPSGGASYNEQF
TRBD1,TRBJ1-1,TRBV4-3,-,ASSQDWDSAAF
TRBD1,TRBJ1-5,TRBV24-1,-,ATSDTGQGDNQPQH
-,TRBJ2-5,TRBV11-3,-,ASSSKGQYQETQY
TRBD1,TRBJ1-1,TRBV5-1,-,ASTDWGAPYDRGNTEAF
TRBD1,TRBJ1-2,TRBV12-3/TRBV12-4,-,ASSGQGYYGYT
TRBD1,TRBJ2-1,TRBV9,-,ASSGDRGVDNEQF
-,TRBJ1-5,TRBV5-8,-,ASSTGMGDQPQH
-,TRBJ1-6,TRBV18,-,ASSQILPGLDSPLH
-,TRBJ1-4,TRBV6-2/TRBV6-3,-,ASSYPSAQPNEKLF
TRBD1,TRBJ2-1,TRBV24-1,-,ATSDRTGNSYNEQF
-,TRBJ2-3,TRBV5-6,once,ASSLGRGTDTQY
TRBD2,TRBJ2-2,TRBV6-5,-,ASSSTSGGPTGELF
-,TRBJ1-2,TRBV2,once,ASSGTGNYGYT
TRBD2,TRBJ2-7,TRBV19,-,ASSRATSGGSYEQY
-,TRBJ1-2,TRBV12-3/TRBV12-4,-,ASSRGNYGYT
TRBD2,TRBJ2-5,TRBV3-1/TRBV3-2,-,ASSQAGSGVQETQY
TRBD1,TRBJ1-2,TRBV6-6,-,ASSPNRDRVFGYGYT